These 4 T cell receptor beta chains share one sample of origin, sequenced in a study of circulating CD8 cells and anti-PD-1 response in melanoma. The QIAseq Immune Repertoire TCR panel built the libraries from around 15 ng of total RNA. TCRdb used MiXCR to reprocess the reads, holding one entry per CDR3 protein. The profile covers hundreds of distinct CDR3 sequences, with about 7.5% appearing a single time and about 42% taken by the ten largest. Four subsets defined by PD-1 and/or TIGIT were sorted from live CD3+CD8+TCRalphabeta+ cells. Sequenced material: CD8+ T cells from PBMCs, taken at baseline or after one month of anti-PD-1 therapy (not recorded which). The receptors here all came from a human donor with melanoma.

By share, this clonotype ranks as large. The rearrangement links TRBV27 to TRBJ2-2; 7 bases match TRBD2. Germline V CDR1 and CDR2: MNHEY, SMNVEV (reference sequence). The CDR3 extends over 14 amino acids. J lost 7 bases, V lost 1 base, and 3 bases had no gene match. The CDR3 loop is CASSLYGEGGELFF. CDR3 nucleotides: TGTGCCAGCAGTTTATATGGGGAGGGCGGGGAGCTGTTTTTT.

This clonotype ranks as medium-sized. V gene TRBV6-2 or TRBV6-3 combines with J gene TRBJ2-3; 11 bases fit TRBD2. Losses at the gene ends were 11 bases for V and 3 bases for J; bases not matched to a gene: 7. This CDR3 spans 14 amino acids. The V gene's germline CDR1 is MNHEY and CDR2 SVGEGT. CDR3 amino acids: CAGSPSGGTDTQYF. As DNA, the CDR3 is TGTGCCGGTTCCCCTAGCGGGGGGACAGATACGCAGTATTTT.

The chain links TRBV20-1 to TRBJ2-7; 8 bases match TRBD2. J gave up 3 bases and V 1 base, and 8 bases lay outside the gene matches. CDR3 length: 15 residues. Per the germline V gene, CDR1 is DFQATT and CDR2 is SNEGSKA (reference sequence). CDR3 in amino acids: CSARGLVAGIYEQYF. The CDR3 nucleotides read TGCAGTGCTAGAGGGTTGGTAGCGGGGATCTACGAGCAGTACTTC.

As regards this clonotype: A read error is likely, as this CDR3 ends without the conserved phenylalanine or tryptophan. The limits of the CDR3 on the DNA are not certain, so only TCRdb's listed CDR3 is given. The chain joins TRBV19 to TRBJ2-1. The CDR3 is made up of 13 amino acids, end residues included. Germline CDR1 is LNHDA and CDR2 is SQIVND (reference sequence). CDR3 region: CASSTALYNEQLL.